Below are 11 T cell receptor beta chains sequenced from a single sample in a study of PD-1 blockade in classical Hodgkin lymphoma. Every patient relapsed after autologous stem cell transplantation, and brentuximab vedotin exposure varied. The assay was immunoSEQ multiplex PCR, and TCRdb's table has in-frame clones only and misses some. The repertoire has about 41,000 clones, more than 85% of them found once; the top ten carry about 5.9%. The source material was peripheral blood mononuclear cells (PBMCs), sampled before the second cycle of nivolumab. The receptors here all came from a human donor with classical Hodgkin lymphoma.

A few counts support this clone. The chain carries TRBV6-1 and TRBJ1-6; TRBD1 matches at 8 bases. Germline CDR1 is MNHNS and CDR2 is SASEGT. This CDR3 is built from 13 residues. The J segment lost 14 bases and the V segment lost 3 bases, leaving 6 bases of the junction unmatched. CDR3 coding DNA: TGTGCCAGCAGTGATCTGACAGGGGTCACCCTCCACTTT. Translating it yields CASSDLTGVTLHF.

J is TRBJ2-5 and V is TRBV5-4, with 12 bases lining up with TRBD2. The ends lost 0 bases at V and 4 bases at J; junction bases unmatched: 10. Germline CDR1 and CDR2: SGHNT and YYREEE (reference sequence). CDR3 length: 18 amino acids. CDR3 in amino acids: CASSLGKLAGGPGETQYF. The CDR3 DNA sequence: TGTGCCAGCAGCTTGGGGAAGCTAGCGGGGGGGCCTGGAGAGACCCAGTACTTC.

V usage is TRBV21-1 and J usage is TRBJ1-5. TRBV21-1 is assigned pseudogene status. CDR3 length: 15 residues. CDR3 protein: CASSKVAKSNQPQHF. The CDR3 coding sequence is TGTGCCAGCAGCAAAGTTGCCAAGAGCAATCAGCCCCAGCATTTT.

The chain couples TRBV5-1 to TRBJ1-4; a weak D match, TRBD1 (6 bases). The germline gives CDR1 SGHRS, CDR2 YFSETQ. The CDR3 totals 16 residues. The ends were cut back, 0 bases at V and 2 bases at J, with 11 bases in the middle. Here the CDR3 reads CASSLVVGGTNEKLFF. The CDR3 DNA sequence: TGCGCCAGCAGCTTGGTGGTCGGGGGCACTAATGAAAAACTGTTTTTT.

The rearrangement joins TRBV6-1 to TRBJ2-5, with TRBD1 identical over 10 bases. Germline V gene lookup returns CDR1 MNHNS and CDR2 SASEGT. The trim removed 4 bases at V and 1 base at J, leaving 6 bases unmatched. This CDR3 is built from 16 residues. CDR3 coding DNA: TGTGCCAGCAGTGCTCTGACAGGGGGCTTCCAAGAGACCCAGTACTTC. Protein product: CASSALTGGFQETQYF.

The CDR3 protein is CASTPGIGGDTQYF. The CDR3 DNA follows: TGCGCCAGCACCCCAGGGATAGGGGGAGATACGCAGTATTTT. This chain links TRBV5-1 with TRBJ2-3; possible D gene TRBD1, 6 bases. This CDR3 contains 14 residues. The V and J ends lost 6 bases and 5 bases respectively, with 16 bases between them. Per the germline V gene, CDR1 is SGHRS and CDR2 is YFSETQ. The variable domain in full, with the rest retrieved from reference TRBV5-1 and TRBJ2-3, is KAGVTQTPRYLIKTRGQQVTLSCSPISGHRSVSWYQQTPGQGLQFLFEYFSETQRNKGNFPGRFSGRQFSNSRSEMNVSTLELGDSALYLCASTPGIGGDTQYFGPGTRLTVL.

CDR3 DNA: TGTGCCAGTAGTACAGATACTAACTATGGCTACACCTTC. Translated, it gives CASSTDTNYGYTF. This chain uses TRBV19 with TRBJ1-2; D remains unclear. V lost 4 bases and J lost 0, with 6 bases in between. The CDR3 has 13 amino acids. CDR1 and CDR2 (germline): LNHDA, SQIVND (reference sequence).

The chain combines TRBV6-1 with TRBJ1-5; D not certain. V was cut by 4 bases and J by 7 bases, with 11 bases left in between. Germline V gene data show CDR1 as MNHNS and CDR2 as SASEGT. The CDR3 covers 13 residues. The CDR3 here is CASSARVGQPQHF. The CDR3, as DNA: TGTGCCAGCAGTGCTCGGGTGGGCCAGCCCCAGCATTTT.

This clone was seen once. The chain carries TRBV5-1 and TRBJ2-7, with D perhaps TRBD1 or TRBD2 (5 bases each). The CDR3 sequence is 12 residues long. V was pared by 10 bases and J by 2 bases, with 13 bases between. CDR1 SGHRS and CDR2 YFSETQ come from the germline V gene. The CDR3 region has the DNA TGCGCCTCCGGGGACGGGACCTACGAGCAGTACTTC. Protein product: CASGDGTYEQYF.

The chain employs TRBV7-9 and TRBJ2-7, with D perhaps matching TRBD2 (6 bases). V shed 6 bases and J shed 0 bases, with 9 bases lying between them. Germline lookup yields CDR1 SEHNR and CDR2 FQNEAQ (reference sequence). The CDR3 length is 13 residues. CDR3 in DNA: TGTGCCAGCAGGGACGGGAGCTCCTACGAGCAGTACTTC. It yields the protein CASRDGSSYEQYF.

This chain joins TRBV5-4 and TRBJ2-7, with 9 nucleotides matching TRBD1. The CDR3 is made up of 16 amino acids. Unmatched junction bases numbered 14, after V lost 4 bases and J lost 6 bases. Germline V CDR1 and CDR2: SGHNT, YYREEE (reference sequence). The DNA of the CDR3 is TGTGCCAGCAGCGCTACAGGGGGCGTAAAGTCCCTCGAGCAGTACTTC. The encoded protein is CASSATGGVKSLEQYF.